The 24 T cell receptor beta chains in this list originate from one sample, sequenced in a study of T cell repertoires in cytomegalovirus infection. What these receptors recognize is not known. A single record per CDR3 protein comes from TCRdb applying MiXCR to the reads. In the table there are about 310,000 distinct CDR3 sequences, 20% to 25% of which are singletons. The source material was cultured PBMCs, sampled from culture after CMV antigen stimulation. All receptors come from a human donor in good health (CMV status not recorded). Some clones in this sample may be carry-over from other donors' samples.

This clonotype was detected once. V and J are TRBV6-2 or TRBV6-3 and TRBJ2-5; D possibly corresponds to TRBD1 (5 bases). This CDR3 spans 16 amino acids. V was shortened by 6 bases and J by 1 base, with 18 bases between the two germline ends. CDR1 is MNHEY and CDR2 is SVGEGT in the germline V gene. The CDR3 reads CASSLSRVPSQETQYF. The CDR3 DNA reads as TGTGCCAGCAGCCTTTCCAGGGTACCTTCCCAAGAGACCCAGTACTTC.

This clonotype came up a few times. The rearrangement uses TRBV9 and TRBJ2-3; tentative D call: TRBD1 (5 bases). V gave up 4 bases and J gave up 1 base, with 13 bases separating them. The CDR3 loop spans 15 amino acids. Germline V gives CDR1 SGDLS, CDR2 YYNGEE. The CDR3 loop is CASSRQPLRTDTQYF. In DNA, the CDR3 is TGTGCCAGCAGCCGACAGCCCCTACGCACAGATACGCAGTATTTT.

This clonotype was seen more than once but under ten times. The chain joins TRBV7-6 to TRBJ2-7; 8 bases align to TRBD1. The ends lost 4 bases at V and 2 bases at J; junction bases unmatched: 7. The CDR3 totals 15 residues. Germline V gene lookup returns CDR1 SGHVS and CDR2 FNYEAQ. In nucleotides, the CDR3 is TGTGCCAGCAGCTCGACAGGGGATGGGGCCTACGAGCAGTACTTC. Its translation is CASSSTGDGAYEQYF.

On this clonotype itself: The germline gene is not matched at one end of the junction; a read error may be the cause. The chain couples TRBV5-4 to TRBJ2-2; 11 bases match TRBD2. Germline V gene data show CDR1 as SGHNT and CDR2 as YYREEE (reference sequence). The length of the CDR3 is 17 residues. The CDR3 sequence is CASSLGTSGWNTGELVF. In nucleotides, the CDR3 is TGTGCCAGCAGCTTGGGGACTAGCGGGTGGAACACCGGGGAGCTGGTTTTT.

This clonotype was recorded at least ten times. The CDR3 region is CASSRDRVTYEQYV. The CDR3 DNA follows: TGTGCCAGCAGTCGCGACAGGGTGACCTACGAGCAGTACGTC. V is TRBV6-2 or TRBV6-3 and J is TRBJ2-7; 7 bases align to TRBD1. The germline V gene has CDR1 MNHEY and CDR2 SVGEGT. The CDR3 is 14 residues long. The ends lost 5 bases at V and 2 bases at J; junction bases unmatched: 6.

The chain is built from TRBV6-2 or TRBV6-3 and TRBJ2-7, with 7 bases matching TRBD2. J lost 0 bases, V lost 6 bases, and 5 bases had no gene match. Germline CDR1 MNHEY, CDR2 SVGEGT. The CDR3 totals 14 residues. DNA of the CDR3: TGTGCCAGCAGCGGGACTATGGGCTCCTACGAGCAGTACGTC. Protein product: CASSGTMGSYEQYV.

The table lists this clonotype with a few counts. The rearrangement links TRBV28 to TRBJ1-1; a weak D match, TRBD1 (5 bases). Germline CDR1 is MDHEN and CDR2 is SYDVKM. The CDR3 has 15 residues. V dropped 2 bases and J dropped 4 bases, with 14 bases sitting between them. The CDR3 region has the DNA TGTGCCAGCAGTTTACTCGAGACAGTGATCACTGAAGCTTTCTTT. Protein product: CASSLLETVITEAFF.

This chain uses TRBV6-2 or TRBV6-3 with TRBJ2-7; D is uncertain. Germline CDR1 and CDR2: MNHEY and SVGEGT. V was cut by 2 bases and J by 2 bases, with 10 bases left in between. The CDR3 contains 14 residues. As DNA, the CDR3 is TGTGCCAGCAGTTACACTCAAACTCCCTACGAGCAGTACTTC. The encoded protein is CASSYTQTPYEQYF.

The chain carries TRBV27 and TRBJ1-4; a possible D gene is TRBD1 (6 bases). V shed 4 bases and J shed 6 bases, with 12 bases lying between them. CDR3 size: 14 residues. Per germline, CDR1 MNHEY and CDR2 SMNVEV (reference sequence). Written as DNA, the CDR3 is TGTGCCAGCAGTTCTCAACAGGGATATGAAAAACTGTTTTTT. It codes for CASSSQQGYEKLFF.

In this sample, this clonotype turned up a few times. The J gene is TRBJ1-5, the V gene TRBV14; D call uncertain. CDR1 and CDR2 from the germline V gene are SGHDN and FVKESK. The CDR3 runs 13 residues. Trimming left V 0 bases short and J 3 bases short, with 3 bases between. The CDR3 is CASSQDHNQPQHF. For the CDR3, the DNA is TGTGCCAGCAGCCAAGATCACAATCAGCCCCAGCATTTT.

The CDR3 bases are TGTGCCTCCAAAATTTTGACTAGCGGGAGGGCCTCTGAGCAGTTCTTC. Translated: CASKILTSGRASEQFF. This chain links TRBV30 with TRBJ2-1, with TRBD2 matching 14 bases. Trimming removed 7 bases from V and 9 bases from J; junction bases left unmatched: 14. CDR1 is GTSNPN, CDR2 SVGIG, per germline (reference sequence). The CDR3 length is 16 residues.

The chain uses TRBV27 and TRBJ2-1; tentative D call: TRBD2 (5 bases). Germline V lookup: CDR1 MNHEY, CDR2 SMNVEV (reference sequence). The CDR3 covers 20 residues. V was trimmed by 5 bases and J by 2 bases, leaving 28 bases between them. The DNA of the CDR3 is TGTGCCAGCAGTCCCTCCTCCAGTCCGTTTTTGGAGCGGCCCTACAATGAGCAGTTCTTC. Its protein product is CASSPSSSPFLERPYNEQFF.

The chain carries TRBV20-1 and TRBJ2-3; the D gene is possibly TRBD1 (5 bases). The CDR3 loop spans 15 amino acids. Germline V CDR1 and CDR2: DFQATT, SNEGSKA (reference sequence). V shed 3 bases and J shed 6 bases, with 19 bases lying between them. The CDR3 sequence: CSASDLGFRADTQYF. In DNA form, the CDR3 reads TGCAGTGCTAGCGATTTGGGCTTCAGGGCTGATACGCAGTATTTT.

This clonotype was seen a few times. The chain joins TRBV11-2 to TRBJ2-7; no definite D call. Germline V gene lookup returns CDR1 SGHAT and CDR2 FQNNGV. The CDR3 is 13 residues long. V was pared by 1 base and J by 3 bases, with 7 bases between. The CDR3 is CASSLVLGYEQYV. CDR3 sequence (DNA): TGTGCCAGCAGCTTAGTTCTGGGCTACGAGCAGTACGTC.

This clonotype was detected many times. This sequence joins TRBV7-2 and TRBJ2-4; unclear D gene. Germline loops: CDR1 SGHTA, CDR2 FQGNSA. CDR3 length: 15 residues. V gave up 4 bases and J gave up 0 bases, with 10 bases separating them. In nucleotides, the CDR3 is TGTGCCAGCAGCTATACCGGCCTAGCCAAAAACATTCAGTACTTC. Protein: CASSYTGLAKNIQYF.

This rearrangement joins TRBV6-1 to TRBJ2-7, with D possibly being TRBD2 (5 bases). The CDR3 loop spans 13 amino acids. The germline V gene has CDR1 MNHNS and CDR2 SASEGT. V was trimmed by 1 base and J by 3 bases, leaving 7 bases between them. The CDR3 protein is CASSEGGIYEQYV. The CDR3 region has the DNA TGTGCCAGCAGTGAAGGAGGGATCTACGAGCAGTACGTC.

The CDR3 loop reads CSARVEAGAQYF. For the CDR3, the DNA is TGCAGTGCTAGAGTGGAGGCCGGGGCCCAGTACTTC. The chain combines TRBV20-1 with TRBJ2-5; tentatively, D is TRBD2 (5 bases). This CDR3 is built from 12 residues. Trimming pared 1 base from V and 9 bases from J, leaving 12 bases between. Germline CDR1 is DFQATT and CDR2 is SNEGSKA (reference sequence).

V is TRBV28 and J is TRBJ1-1; TRBD1 might be the D (5 bases). Trimming stripped 6 bases from V and 4 bases from J, with 15 bases between. This CDR3 region has 14 residues. Germline CDR1 reads MDHEN; CDR2 reads SYDVKM. The CDR3: CASRGGGMVTEAFF. DNA of the CDR3: TGTGCCAGCAGGGGGGGGGGAATGGTCACTGAAGCTTTCTTT.

CDR3 nucleotide sequence: TGTGCCAGCAGCACATTGGGACAGCGTATGAGCAATCAGCCCCAGCATTTT. Amino acids: CASSTLGQRMSNQPQHF. The V and J genes are TRBV27 and TRBJ1-5; TRBD1 matches 7 bases. The CDR3 covers 17 residues. The trim removed 6 bases at V and 1 base at J, leaving 12 bases unmatched. The germline gives CDR1 MNHEY, CDR2 SMNVEV (reference sequence).

This chain joins TRBV12-3 or TRBV12-4 and TRBJ2-1; TRBD2 matches 9 bases. The CDR3 is made up of 21 amino acids. Trimming at V came to 3 bases and at J to 1 base, leaving 19 bases not matched to a gene. The CDR3 loop is CASSFVGNRLAARRSYNEQFF. The CDR3 DNA reads TGTGCCAGCAGTTTTGTGGGCAACAGACTAGCGGCTCGTAGGTCCTACAATGAGCAGTTCTTC.

This clonotype came up a few times. The chain employs TRBV25-1 and TRBJ2-1; 7 bases match TRBD1. CDR1 is MGHDK and CDR2 is SYGVNS in the germline V gene. The CDR3 has 14 residues. V lost 3 bases and J lost 4; bases outside the gene matches: 3. The CDR3 DNA is TGTGCCAGCAGTGAGATGACAGGGTACAATGAGCAGTTCTTC. Translation gives CASSEMTGYNEQFF. Full variable domain (outside the CDR3, taken from reference TRBV25-1 and TRBJ2-1): EADIYQTPRYLVIGTGKKITLECSQTMGHDKMYWYQQDPGMELHLIHYSYGVNSTEKGDLSSESTVSRIRTEHFPLTLESARPSHTSQYLCASSEMTGYNEQFFGPGTRLTVL.

This chain uses TRBV20-1 with TRBJ2-5; D is perhaps TRBD1 (7 bases). The CDR3 spans 14 residues. The V and J ends lost 6 bases and 2 bases respectively, with 16 bases between them. Germline V gene data show CDR1 as DFQATT and CDR2 as SNEGSKA (reference sequence). The chain's CDR3 is CSAEGAAGQETQYF. The CDR3, as DNA: TGCAGTGCCGAGGGGGCGGCGGGGCAAGAGACCCAGTACTTC.

This clonotype was counted at least ten times. This chain uses TRBV7-8 with TRBJ2-3, with 9 bases matching TRBD1. The CDR3 loop spans 15 amino acids. V trimming: 5 bases; J trimming: 7 bases; junction bases outside the gene matches: 10. Per the germline V gene, CDR1 is SGHVS and CDR2 is FQNEAQ. CDR3 amino acids: CASSRPGTGINTQYF. CDR3 coding DNA: TGTGCCAGCAGCCGTCCCGGGACAGGGATCAATACGCAGTATTTT.

This chain connects TRBV20-1 to TRBJ2-7, with 8 positions matching TRBD1. V lost 5 bases, J lost 2 bases, and 8 bases stayed unmatched. There are 14 residues in the CDR3. Germline CDR1 reads DFQATT; CDR2 reads SNEGSKA (reference sequence). In nucleotides, the CDR3 is TGCAGTGCTGGTGGCGGGACAGGTGCCTACGAGCAGTACTTC. This codes for CSAGGGTGAYEQYF.